This entry lists 18 T cell receptor beta chains sequenced from one sample in a study of T cell repertoires in ileal Crohn's disease. Generated by immunoSEQ multiplex PCR, the TCRdb table keeps only in-frame clones and is missing some. The sample contains fewer than 13,000 clones, approximately 80% of which appear only once. Described time point: neoterminal ileum biopsy at postoperative endoscopy, about 6 months after surgery. Specimen: ileal tissue. The receptors were gathered from an adult with Crohn's disease.

This clone was counted once. The J gene is TRBJ1-1, the V gene TRBV4-1; 10 positions agree with TRBD1. Per germline, CDR1 MGHRA and CDR2 YSYEKL. CDR3 length: 15 amino acids. Unmatched junction bases numbered 2, after V lost 4 bases and J lost 0 bases. The CDR3 is CASSRDRGLNTEAFF. The CDR3 DNA sequence: TGCGCCAGCAGCCGGGACAGGGGATTGAACACTGAAGCTTTCTTT.

The chain links TRBV5-1 to TRBJ1-5; perhaps TRBD1 as D (5 bases). V was pared by 1 base and J by 0 bases, with 8 bases between. CDR3 length equals 15 residues. CDR1 is SGHRS and CDR2 is YFSETQ in the germline V gene. CDR3 nucleotide sequence: TGCGCCAGCAGCTTGAGCGGGGGTAGCAATCAGCCCCAGCATTTT. Its translation is CASSLSGGSNQPQHF.

The chain employs TRBV4-1 and TRBJ2-7; TRBD1 might be the D (5 bases). This CDR3 is 13 amino acids long. Trimming cost V 3 bases and J 3 bases, with 9 bases left between them. From germline, CDR1 is MGHRA and CDR2 YSYEKL. The CDR3 coding sequence is TGCGCCAGCAGCCATCAGGGTGACTACGAGCAGTACTTC. It is translated as CASSHQGDYEQYF.

The chain is built from TRBV5-1 and TRBJ2-5, with 13 bases aligning to TRBD2. The CDR3 runs 17 residues. V shed 5 bases and J 3 bases; nucleotides not matched to a gene: 10. Looked up from germline, CDR1 is SGHRS and CDR2 is YFSETQ. This chain's CDR3 is CASSFGTSGNSEETQYF. CDR3 DNA: TGCGCCAGCAGTTTCGGGACTAGCGGGAATTCTGAAGAGACCCAGTACTTC.

This chain connects TRBV7-6 to TRBJ2-2, with D unresolved. V shed 0 bases and J shed 6 bases, with 8 bases lying between them. Germline V gives CDR1 SGHVS, CDR2 FNYEAQ. The CDR3 extends over 14 amino acids. CDR3 sequence (DNA): TGTGCCAGCAGCTTAGCCAGCGTGGCCGGGGAGCTGTTTTTT. This gives the protein CASSLASVAGELFF.

This clone appeared a few times. The chain links TRBV4-1 to TRBJ1-5, with no clear D. The CDR3 runs 15 residues. Germline V CDR1 and CDR2: MGHRA, YSYEKL. Trimming shortened V by 2 bases and J by 2 bases, and 10 bases separated the two germline ends. The CDR3 DNA sequence: TGCGCCAGCAGCCAATTGTCCACAGGCAATCAGCCCCAGCATTTT. The encoded protein is CASSQLSTGNQPQHF.

V usage is TRBV20-1 and J usage is TRBJ1-1; D unresolved. The germline V gene encodes CDR1 DFQATT and CDR2 SNEGSKA (reference sequence). V gave up 2 bases and J gave up 5 bases, with 3 bases separating them. The CDR3 is 10 residues long. CDR3: CSARRTEAFF. The CDR3 DNA sequence: TGCAGTGCTAGACGGACTGAAGCTTTCTTT.

This clone was observed once. Written as DNA, the CDR3 is TGTGCCAGCAGCCCCCAGGGGAAGCGGGAGGGAAACGAGCAGTACTTC. It specifies CASSPQGKREGNEQYF. V and J are TRBV4-2 and TRBJ2-7, with TRBD2 identical over 10 bases. V lost 4 bases and J lost 5; bases outside the gene matches: 11. Per the germline V gene, CDR1 is LGHNA and CDR2 is YNFKEQ. The CDR3 length is 16 residues.

The CDR3 is CASSTLTSAGELFF. The CDR3, as DNA: TGTGCCAGTAGTACCCTGACTAGCGCCGGGGAGCTGTTTTTT. The chain employs TRBV19 and TRBJ2-2, with TRBD2 matching over 8 bases. This CDR3 region has 14 residues. V shed 4 bases and J 6 bases; nucleotides not matched to a gene: 4. The germline CDR1 and CDR2 sequences are LNHDA and SQIVND (reference sequence).

J is TRBJ2-7 and V is TRBV5-1; D possibly corresponds to TRBD1 (5 bases). The CDR3 is 14 amino acids. The germline V and J ends were trimmed by 7 bases and 5 bases, with 19 bases remaining between them. CDR1 and CDR2 (germline): SGHRS, YFSETQ. CDR3 DNA sequence: TGCGCCAGCTCCTTAAGACAGTTTATGGACGAGCAGTACTTC. It yields the protein CASSLRQFMDEQYF.

This clone was counted between two and nine times. The chain combines TRBV5-5 with TRBJ2-7; D might be TRBD1 (6 bases). Trimming shortened V by 2 bases and J by 0 bases, and 9 bases separated the two germline ends. The CDR3 has 14 amino acids. CDR1 and CDR2 (germline): SGHKS, YYEKEE (reference sequence). CDR3: CASSFDRSSYEQYF. DNA for the CDR3: TGTGCCAGCAGCTTCGACAGGAGCTCCTACGAGCAGTACTTC.

CDR3 sequence (DNA): TGTGCCAGCAGGCCGGGACAGGGTGTTTTTACGCAGTATTTT. As protein: CASRPGQGVFTQYF. The genes are TRBV2 and TRBJ2-3, with 9 positions matching TRBD1. Trimming took 6 bases from V and 8 from J; bases not matched to a gene: 9. The CDR3 covers 14 residues. Germline V gives CDR1 SNHLY, CDR2 FYNNEI. The full variable domain, completed using reference TRBV2 and TRBJ2-3, is EPEVTQTPSHQVTQMGQEVILRCVPISNHLYFYWYRQILGQKVEFLVSFYNNEISEKSEIFDDQFSVERPDGSNFTLKIRSTKLEDSAMYFCASRPGQGVFTQYFGPGTRLTVL.

The chain links TRBV6-1 to TRBJ2-7; TRBD2 is a possible D gene (6 bases). Germline CDR1 MNHNS, CDR2 SASEGT. V lost 4 bases and J 0 bases, leaving 10 bases between the germline ends. The CDR3 is made up of 14 amino acids. The CDR3 region has the DNA TGTGCCAGCAGTGTCGAGCGGGTCTCCTACGAGCAGTACTTC. Protein product: CASSVERVSYEQYF.

The chain uses TRBV21-1 and TRBJ2-7; the D call in the table, TRBD1, was not verified against the DNA. TRBV21-1 is a recognized pseudogene. This CDR3 region has 15 residues. In nucleotides, the CDR3 is TGTGCCAGCAGCAAAGCGGCTGGGGCATCCTACGAGCAGTACTTC. Its protein product is CASSKAAGASYEQYF.

J is TRBJ1-4 and V is TRBV19, with 7 bases that match TRBD1. CDR3 length equals 15 residues. Germline V gene data show CDR1 as LNHDA and CDR2 as SQIVND (reference sequence). With 4 bases clipped from V and 8 bases from J, the junction kept 10 bases outside the gene matches. The CDR3 loop reads CASSTPDRYYEKLFF. As DNA, the CDR3 is TGTGCCAGTAGTACCCCGGACAGGTACTACGAAAAACTGTTTTTT.

The gene calls are TRBV5-1 and TRBJ2-2; 10 positions agree with TRBD1. The ends lost 4 bases at V and 7 bases at J; junction bases unmatched: 13. Looked up from germline, CDR1 is SGHRS and CDR2 is YFSETQ. The CDR3 covers 17 residues. CDR3 bases: TGCGCCAGCAGCCCTCGAATCGGGACAGGGGTCGGCGGGGAGCTGTTTTTT. This codes for CASSPRIGTGVGGELFF.

CDR3 amino acids: CASSSDILSYNEQFF. The DNA of the CDR3 is TGTGCCAGCAGTTCCGACATCCTCTCCTACAATGAGCAGTTCTTC. The chain recombines TRBV6-5 with TRBJ2-1; D unresolved. The CDR3 is 15 amino acids. Trimming pared 4 bases from V and 0 bases from J, leaving 10 bases between. CDR1 MNHEY and CDR2 SVGAGI come from the germline V gene.

This clone was detected once. This rearrangement joins TRBV2 to TRBJ2-7; tentatively, D is TRBD2 (6 bases). The CDR3 totals 14 residues. From germline, CDR1 is SNHLY and CDR2 FYNNEI. V lost 6 bases to trimming and J lost 2 bases, with 14 bases between them. The CDR3 protein is CASSDGGPPYEQYF. CDR3 DNA sequence: TGTGCCAGCAGCGACGGAGGGCCCCCCTACGAGCAGTACTTC.